This TCR beta chain came from a study of early T cells in non-severe SARS-CoV-2 infection. Study overall: Unsorted whole blood bulk RNA was sequenced, with unpaired chains.

Germline V gives CDR1 SQVTM, CDR2 ANQGSEA. Trimming cost V 4 bases and J 2 bases, with 5 bases left between them. CDR3 size: 11 residues. The sample holds a few counts of this clonotype. Researchers tagged individual cDNA molecules with unique molecular identifiers. TCRdb fed the 5' RACE reads into MiXCR, producing one record per CDR3 protein. Altogether about 17,000 distinct CDR3 sequences are present, about 5% being singletons, with the ten largest covering about 6.3%. This sample comprised whole blood, obtained at baseline. This TCR came from an adult who was a healthcare worker with PCR-confirmed SARS-CoV-2 infection or an uninfected control (not recorded which). This chain joins TRBV29-1 and TRBJ1-2; D remains ambiguous. CDR3 coding DNA: TGCAGCGTTGGTGAAAACTATGGCTACACCTTC. It translates to CSVGENYGYTF.